The TCR beta chain described here comes from a study of T cells in Graves' hyperthyroidism and ophthalmopathy. Turning to this clonotype: Since a much larger clone is just one base distant, this may be a read error.

Authors of the study amplified TCR beta CDR3 regions from RNA transcripts. RT-PCR in the first round (using the HTBI primer set) targeted the TCR CDR3. MiXCR, applied by TCRdb to the multiplex PCR reads, yields one record per CDR3 protein. The table has a few hundred thousand distinct CDR3 sequences, about 15% seen once; the top ten hold approximately 29%. Germline values: CDR1 SEHNR, CDR2 FQNEAQ (reference sequence). The length of the CDR3 is 12 residues. The receptor was derived from a woman in her twenties or thirties with Graves' hyperthyroidism. The chain has TRBV7-9 and TRBJ2-7; D is undetermined. What was sequenced was blood. The chain's CDR3 is CANSIFLYEQYF. CDR3 DNA: TGTGCCAACAGCATCTTCTTATACGAGCAGTACTTC.